These T cell receptor beta chains were read from a single sample in a study of blood T cell repertoires in COVID-19. Produced via immunoSEQ multiplex PCR; TCRdb's table is partial and in-frame only. The sample has roughly 80,000 clones, roughly 90% seen once; the top ten hold around a sixth. Material: peripheral blood. These receptor sequences come from an elderly woman with active or convalescent COVID-19. Both conserved end residues are part of each CDR3. A D gene is named only where the DNA matches it firmly. Clone sizes are given selectively: once, few, many, or a class where the clone is expanded.

>TRBV24-1|-|21|-|TRBJ1-1
TGTGCCACCAGTGATTTGGTTTTCGGGACACGGGGTGGGGTACCGAACACTGAAGCTTTCTTT
CATSDLVFGTRGGVPNTEAFF
>TRBV7-2|TRBD2|15|once|TRBJ2-4
TGTGCCAGCAGCGCGGGGCGGGGGGGCAAAAACATTCAGTACTTC
CASSAGRGGKNIQYF
>TRBV6-5|-|13|-|TRBJ1-1
TGTGCCAGCAGAGAGGGATCGGGGACTGAAGCTTTCTTT
CASREGSGTEAFF
>TRBV5-4|-|13|-|TRBJ2-3
TGTGCCAGCGAAAATGTAGCGGAGGATACGCAGTATTTT
CASENVAEDTQYF
>TRBV6-2/TRBV6-3|-|14|-|TRBJ1-1
TGTGCCAGCAGTTACGCGTTGGGGAGCACTGAAGCTTTCTTT
CASSYALGSTEAFF
>TRBV28|TRBD1|12|-|TRBJ1-1
TGTGCCAGCCAGGGCAGGGGGGTTGAAGCTTTCTTT
CASQGRGVEAFF
>TRBV28|-|15|-|TRBJ1-5
TGTGCCAGCAGTCCACTGGACAAAAGCAATCAGCCCCAGCATTTT
CASSPLDKSNQPQHF
>TRBV19|-|15|-|TRBJ1-4
TGTGCCAGTAGTATTGCGGGAGGGGATACTGAAAAACTGTTTTTT
CASSIAGGDTEKLFF
>TRBV24-1|TRBD1|15|-|TRBJ2-3
TGTGCCACCAGAGAGACAGGGAGCGGCACAGATACGCAGTATTTT
CATRETGSGTDTQYF
>TRBV5-1|-|16|-|TRBJ1-1
TGCGCCAGCAGCTCCGGGACACCCAGAAAGAACACTGAAGCTTTCTTT
CASSSGTPRKNTEAFF
>TRBV4-3|-|15|once|TRBJ1-1
TGCGCCAGCAGCCAAGATCTGGGCAGAAACACTGAAGCTTTCTTT
CASSQDLGRNTEAFF
>TRBV19|-|17|-|TRBJ2-1
TGTGCCAGTAGTCCAACTGGCAGGGGCCACACCACTCATGAGCAGTTCTTC
CASSPTGRGHTTHEQFF
>TRBV6-6|-|12|-|TRBJ1-1
TGTGCCAGCAGGCGTGGGAACACTGAAGCTTTCTTT
CASRRGNTEAFF
>TRBV30|-|13|-|TRBJ2-1
TGTGCCTGGAGTGGCGTGAGCGGAGATGAGCAGTTCTTC
CAWSGVSGDEQFF
>TRBV29-1|-|11|once|TRBJ1-1
TGCAGCGTCGTTGTGAACACTGAAGCTTTCTTT
CSVVVNTEAFF
>TRBV4-1|-|16|-|TRBJ1-1
TGCGCCAGCAGCCAAGAAAGGAGGGGGGGCTTGGGGAGAGCTTTCTTT
CASSQERRGGLGRAFF
>TRBV28|-|15|-|TRBJ1-1
TGTGCCAGCAGTTTAATCGGACAGCCGAACACTGAAGCTTTCTTT
CASSLIGQPNTEAFF
>TRBV6-5|-|16|-|TRBJ2-6
TGTGCCAGCAGTTACCTCGGGAGTTCTGGGGCCAACGTCCTGACTTTC
CASSYLGSSGANVLTF
>TRBV10-3|-|17|-|TRBJ2-3
TGTGCCATCAGTGAAAGGCTCGTAGGGGTCGGCCCAGATACGCAGTATTTT
CAISERLVGVGPDTQYF
>TRBV6-5|-|12|-|TRBJ2-2
TGTGCCAGCAGAGCATCCACCGGGGAGCTGTTTTTT
CASRASTGELFF
>TRBV5-1|TRBD1|14|-|TRBJ2-7
TGCGCCAGCAGCTTAGACACAGGGGGCATCGAGCAGTACTTC
CASSLDTGGIEQYF
>TRBV4-1|-|17|-|TRBJ1-5
TGCGCCAGCAGCCAAGAAAGGGGGGGTTATAGCAATCAGCCCCAGCATTTT
CASSQERGGYSNQPQHF
>TRBV2|-|15|-|TRBJ1-5
TGTGCCAGCAGTGTGGGGCCAGGGGCGAATCAGCCCCAGCATTTT
CASSVGPGANQPQHF